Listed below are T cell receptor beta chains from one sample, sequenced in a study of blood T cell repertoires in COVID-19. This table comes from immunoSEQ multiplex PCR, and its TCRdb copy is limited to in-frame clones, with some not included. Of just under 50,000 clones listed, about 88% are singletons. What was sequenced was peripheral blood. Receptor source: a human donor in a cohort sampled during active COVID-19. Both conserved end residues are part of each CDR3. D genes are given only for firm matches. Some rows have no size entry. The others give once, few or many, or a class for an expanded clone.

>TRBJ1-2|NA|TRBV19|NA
TGTGCCACTTCGACGGAGGTGGGTGGCTACACCTTC
CATSTEVGGYTF
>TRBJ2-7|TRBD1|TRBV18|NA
TGTGCCAGCTCACCCAGTAGGGGACAGATCTACGAGCAGTACTTC
CASSPSRGQIYEQYF
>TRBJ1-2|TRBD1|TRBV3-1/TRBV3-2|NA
TGTGCCAGCAGACCCGGGACAGTCGGGAACTATGGCTACACCTTC
CASRPGTVGNYGYTF
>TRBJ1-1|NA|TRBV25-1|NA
TGTGCCAGCGGGCGGGGGGGGTACACTGAAGCTTTCTTT
CASGRGGYTEAFF
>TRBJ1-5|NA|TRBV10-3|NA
TGTGCCATCAGTGAGTCCCATCGGGGATATAGCAATCAGCCCCAGCATTTT
CAISESHRGYSNQPQHF
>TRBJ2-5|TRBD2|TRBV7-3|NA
TGTGCCAGCAGCATAGGAGCGGGAGGCGGAACCCAGTACTTC
CASSIGAGGGTQYF
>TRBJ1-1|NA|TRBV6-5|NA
TGTGCCAGCAATAGCGGGATGAACACTGAAGCTTTCTTT
CASNSGMNTEAFF
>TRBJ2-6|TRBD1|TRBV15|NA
TGTGCCACCAGGGACAGGGCGCCTGGGGCCAACGTCCTGACTTTC
CATRDRAPGANVLTF
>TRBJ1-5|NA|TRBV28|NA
TGTGCCAGCAGTCAGAGCAATCAGCCCCAGCATTTT
CASSQSNQPQHF
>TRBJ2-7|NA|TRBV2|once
TGTGCCAGCAGTTTACAGGGATCGGACTACGAGCAGTACTTC
CASSLQGSDYEQYF
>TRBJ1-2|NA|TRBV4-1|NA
TGCGCCAGCAGCCAAACCCCCACAGGGCGTCGCTATGGCTACACCTTC
CASSQTPTGRRYGYTF
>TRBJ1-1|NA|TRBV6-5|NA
TGTGCCAGCAGTTACTCGACCGGGGTGAACACTGAAGCTTTCTTT
CASSYSTGVNTEAFF
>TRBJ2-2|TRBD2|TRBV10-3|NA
TGTGCCATCAGTGAGTCTGGTATTAGCGGGAGGCGGGACACCGGGGAGCTGTTTTTT
CAISESGISGRRDTGELFF
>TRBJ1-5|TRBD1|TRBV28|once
TGTGCCAGCAGTGCCGGGACAGGGAAAAATCAGCCCCAGCATTTT
CASSAGTGKNQPQHF
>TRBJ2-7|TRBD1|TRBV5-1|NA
TGCGCCAGCAGCTTCGGGACAGGGGTATGGAGCGAGCAGTACTTC
CASSFGTGVWSEQYF
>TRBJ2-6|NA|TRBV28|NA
TGTGCCAGCAGCCAGCCGGGGATCTCTGGGGCCAACGTCCTGACTTTC
CASSQPGISGANVLTF
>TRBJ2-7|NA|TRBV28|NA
TGTGCCAGCAGTTTTTTTGGCGGGGACTCCTACGAGCAGTACTTC
CASSFFGGDSYEQYF
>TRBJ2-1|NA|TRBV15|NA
TGTGCCACCAGCGGCTACTATAACTCCTACAATGAGCAGTTCTTC
CATSGYYNSYNEQFF
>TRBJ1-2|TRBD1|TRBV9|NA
TGTGCCAGCAGCGTAGGGCGGGACAGGGATGGCTACACCTTC
CASSVGRDRDGYTF
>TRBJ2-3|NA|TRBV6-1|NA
TGTGCCAGCAGTGAATTTGCAGGTAGCACAGATACGCAGTATTTT
CASSEFAGSTDTQYF
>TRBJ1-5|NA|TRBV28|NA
TGTGCCAGCAGTTCTGGGGACTGGAGCAATCAGCCCCAGCATTTT
CASSSGDWSNQPQHF
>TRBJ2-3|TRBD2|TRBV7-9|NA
TGTGCCAGCAGCTTAGGCCCCAGCGGGAGGAGCCCAGATACGCAGTATTTT
CASSLGPSGRSPDTQYF
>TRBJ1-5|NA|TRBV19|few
TGTGCCAGTACCGTAAGGGGCAGGGCCTATAGCAATCAGCCCCAGCATTTT
CASTVRGRAYSNQPQHF
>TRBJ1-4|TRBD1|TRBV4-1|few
TGCGCCAGCAGCACTCGACAGGGGTCAAATGAAAAACTGTTTTTT
CASSTRQGSNEKLFF
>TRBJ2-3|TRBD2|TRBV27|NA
TGTGCCAGCAGTTTTGAGCGGGAGGCAGATACGCAGTATTTT
CASSFEREADTQYF
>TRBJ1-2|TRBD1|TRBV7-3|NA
TGTGCCAGCAGCTCGAGGCAGGGGGCTGGCTACACCTTC
CASSSRQGAGYTF
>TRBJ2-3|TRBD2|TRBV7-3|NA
TGTGCCAGCAGCTTAATTAGCGGGACAGATACGCAGTATTTT
CASSLISGTDTQYF
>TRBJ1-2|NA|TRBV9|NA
TGTGCCAGCAGCACAGGGACCATCTATGGCTACACCTTC
CASSTGTIYGYTF
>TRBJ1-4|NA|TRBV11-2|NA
TGTGCCAGCAGCTTTCAGGGCACAACTAATGAAAAACTGTTTTTT
CASSFQGTTNEKLFF
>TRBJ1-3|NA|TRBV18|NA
TGTGCCAGCTCACCCTATTTCTCTGGAAACACCATATATTTT
CASSPYFSGNTIYF
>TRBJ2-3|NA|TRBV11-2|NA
TGTGCCAGCAGCCCAGGGGCTAGTTCAGATACGCAGTATTTT
CASSPGASSDTQYF
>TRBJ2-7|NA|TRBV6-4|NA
TGTGCCGCCTCCTCGGGAGATCTGGTCTACGAGCAGTACTTC
CAASSGDLVYEQYF